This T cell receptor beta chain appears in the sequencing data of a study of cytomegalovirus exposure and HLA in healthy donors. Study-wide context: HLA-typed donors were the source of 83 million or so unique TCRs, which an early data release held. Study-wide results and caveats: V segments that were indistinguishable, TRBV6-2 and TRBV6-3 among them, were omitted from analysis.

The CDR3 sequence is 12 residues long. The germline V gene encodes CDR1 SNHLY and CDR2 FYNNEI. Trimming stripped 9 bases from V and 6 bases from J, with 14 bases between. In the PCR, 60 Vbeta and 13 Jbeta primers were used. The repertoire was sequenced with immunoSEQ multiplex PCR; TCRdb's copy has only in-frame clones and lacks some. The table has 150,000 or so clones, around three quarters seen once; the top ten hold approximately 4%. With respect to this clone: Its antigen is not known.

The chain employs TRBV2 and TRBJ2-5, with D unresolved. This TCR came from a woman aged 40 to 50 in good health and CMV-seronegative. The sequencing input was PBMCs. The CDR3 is CARASAEKTQYF. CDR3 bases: TGTGCCAGGGCCAGCGCTGAGAAGACCCAGTACTTC.